This TCR beta chain derives from a study of cytomegalovirus exposure and HLA in healthy donors. Turning to this clone: Antigen: not known.

General study results and limits: Overall, around 160 TCR beta chains were annotated as cytomegalovirus-associated. Previous analysis showed most TCR beta V segments were productive about 90% or about 30% of the time.

The PCR used 60 Vbeta and 13 Jbeta primers. Profiling relied on immunoSEQ multiplex PCR, and the TCRdb table lists in-frame clones only, not all of them. The sample contains around 170,000 clones, approximately 85% of which appear only once. Germline V gene sequence: CDR1 SEHNR, CDR2 FQNEAQ (reference sequence). Losses at the gene ends were 4 bases for V and 1 base for J; bases not matched to a gene: 8. The CDR3 runs 17 residues. The clonotype comes from a woman under 30 in good health and CMV-seronegative. The rearrangement links TRBV7-9 to TRBJ2-5, with 11 bases matching TRBD1. Input material: PBMCs. This chain's CDR3 is CASSSWTGGRSQETQYF. DNA for the CDR3: TGTGCCAGCAGCTCCTGGACAGGGGGCCGTTCCCAAGAGACCCAGTACTTC.